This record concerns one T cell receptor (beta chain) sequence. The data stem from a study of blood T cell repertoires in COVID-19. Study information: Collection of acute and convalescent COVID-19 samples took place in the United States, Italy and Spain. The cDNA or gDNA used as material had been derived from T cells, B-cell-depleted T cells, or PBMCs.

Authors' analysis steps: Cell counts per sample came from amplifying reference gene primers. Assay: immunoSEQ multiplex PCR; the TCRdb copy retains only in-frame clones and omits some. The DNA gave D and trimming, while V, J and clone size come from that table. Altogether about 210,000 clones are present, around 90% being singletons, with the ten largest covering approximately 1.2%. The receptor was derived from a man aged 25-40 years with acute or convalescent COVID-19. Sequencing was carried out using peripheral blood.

CDR3 region: CSARLREQFF. The CDR3 DNA sequence: TGCAGTGCTAGACTCAGAGAGCAGTTCTTC. V and J are TRBV20-1 and TRBJ2-1; D not resolved. Germline assignment: CDR1 DFQATT and CDR2 SNEGSKA (reference sequence). V was trimmed by 2 bases and J by 10 bases, leaving 6 bases between them. This CDR3 has 10 residues.